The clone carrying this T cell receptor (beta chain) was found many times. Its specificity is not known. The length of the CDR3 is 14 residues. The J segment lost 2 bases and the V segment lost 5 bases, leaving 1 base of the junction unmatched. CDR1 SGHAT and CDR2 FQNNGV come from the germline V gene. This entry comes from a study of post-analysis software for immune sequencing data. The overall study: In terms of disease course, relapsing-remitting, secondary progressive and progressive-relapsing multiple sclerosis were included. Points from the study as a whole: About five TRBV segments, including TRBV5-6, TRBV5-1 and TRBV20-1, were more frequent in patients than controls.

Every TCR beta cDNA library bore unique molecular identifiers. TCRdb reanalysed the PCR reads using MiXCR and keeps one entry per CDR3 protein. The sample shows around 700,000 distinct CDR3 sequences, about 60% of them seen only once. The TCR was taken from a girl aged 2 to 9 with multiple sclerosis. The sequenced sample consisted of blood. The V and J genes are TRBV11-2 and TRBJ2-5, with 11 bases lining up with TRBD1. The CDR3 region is CASSRDRGQETQYF. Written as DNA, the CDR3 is TGTGCCAGCAGCCGGGACAGGGGGCAAGAGACCCAGTACTTC.